Presented here are 25 T cell receptor beta chains from one specimen sequenced in a study of blood T cell repertoires in COVID-19. Produced via immunoSEQ multiplex PCR; TCRdb's table is partial and in-frame only. The sample carries approximately 410,000 clones, around 86% recorded once. The material sequenced was peripheral blood. These receptor sequences come from a woman in her 30s with active or convalescent COVID-19.

The chain is built from TRBV15 and TRBJ1-3; no firm D call. The V end lost 1 base, the J end lost 4 bases, and 14 bases lay between the germline ends. Germline-derived CDR1 and CDR2 are LNHNV and YYDKDF (reference sequence). This CDR3 region has 16 residues. This CDR3 is CATSRARESPGNTIYF. The CDR3 DNA is TGTGCCACCAGCAGAGCCCGAGAGAGTCCCGGAAACACCATATATTTT.

This clone appeared once. Additional DNA sequences in this sample encode the identical CDR3. V usage is TRBV11-2 and J usage is TRBJ2-7, with TRBD2 matching over 12 bases. The junction had 4 bases not matched to a gene; V was cut back by 5 bases and J by 2 bases. This CDR3 is built from 15 residues. Looked up from germline, CDR1 is SGHAT and CDR2 is FQNNGV. The CDR3 loop reads CASSLLAGGTYEQYF. The CDR3 DNA reads as TGTGCCAGCAGCCTACTAGCGGGAGGAACCTACGAGCAGTACTTC.

The rearrangement links TRBV28 to TRBJ1-2; 9 bases fit TRBD1. This CDR3 is built from 16 residues. Looked up from germline, CDR1 is MDHEN and CDR2 is SYDVKM. Losses at the gene ends were 3 bases for V and 3 bases for J; bases not matched to a gene: 8. Here the CDR3 DNA reads TGTGCCAGCAGTTTGTCGGGACAGGGTGAATACTATGGCTACACCTTC. Amino acids: CASSLSGQGEYYGYTF.

The genes are TRBV5-1 and TRBJ1-2; 11 positions agree with TRBD1. The CDR3 is made up of 15 amino acids. Germline V lookup: CDR1 SGHRS, CDR2 YFSETQ. Trimming removed 3 bases from V and 5 bases from J; junction bases left unmatched: 6. The CDR3 DNA reads as TGCGCCAGCAGCTCGGGACAGGGGGTTCCTTATGGCTACACCTTC. Translated, it gives CASSSGQGVPYGYTF.

This chain links TRBV7-2 with TRBJ2-1; 7 bases are a match to TRBD2. Per the germline V gene, CDR1 is SGHTA and CDR2 is FQGNSA. The length of the CDR3 is 17 residues. J was trimmed by 6 bases and V by 2 bases; bases with no gene match: 13. The CDR3 reads CASSLSLGGGKSNEQFF. CDR3 DNA: TGTGCCAGCAGCTTATCCCTGGGGGGGGGAAAAAGCAATGAGCAGTTCTTC. Full variable domain (remainder filled in from reference TRBV7-2 and TRBJ2-1): GAGVSQSPSNKVTEKGKDVELRCDPISGHTALYWYRQSLGQGLEFLIYFQGNSAPDKSGLPSDRFSAERTGGSVSTLTIQRTQQEDSAVYLCASSLSLGGGKSNEQFFGPGTRLTVL.

This clone was counted once. The rearrangement uses TRBV6-5 and TRBJ2-5; 9 bases are shared with TRBD2. Germline V gives CDR1 MNHEY, CDR2 SVGAGI. V lost 7 bases and J lost 4; bases outside the gene matches: 10. The CDR3 has 15 residues. CDR3 DNA sequence: TGTGCCAGCATGCTTAGGCTAGCGGGGTTAGAGACCCAGTACTTC. Translation gives CASMLRLAGLETQYF.

The J gene is TRBJ2-3, the V gene TRBV7-8; 7 bases are a match to TRBD1. The germline CDR1 and CDR2 sequences are SGHVS and FQNEAQ. V lost 7 bases, J lost 6 bases, and 13 bases stayed unmatched. The CDR3 length is 15 residues. CDR3 sequence reads: CASNIRDRVVDTQYF. The CDR3, as DNA: TGTGCCAGCAACATACGAGACAGGGTCGTCGATACGCAGTATTTT.

Remarks on this clone: This specimen includes other DNA sequences encoding the same CDR3. The chain is built from TRBV12-3 or TRBV12-4 and TRBJ2-7, with D uncertain. This CDR3 is built from 12 residues. V was shortened by 6 bases and J by 4 bases, with 10 bases between the two germline ends. The CDR3 coding sequence is TGTGCCAGCAGCGCCGACTTATACGAGCAGTACTTC. This translates into CASSADLYEQYF.

The chain has TRBV5-4 and TRBJ2-7; TRBD2 matches at 8 bases. Germline V gives CDR1 SGHNT, CDR2 YYREEE (reference sequence). The V gene end was trimmed by 4 bases and the J gene end by 5 bases; junction bases not matched to a gene: 8. CDR3 length equals 14 residues. The CDR3 bases are TGTGCCAGCAGCAATCAGCGGGAGCGCGACGAGCAGTACTTC. It translates to CASSNQRERDEQYF.

V usage is TRBV2 and J usage is TRBJ2-3; TRBD2 matches at 15 bases. In germline, CDR1 is SNHLY, CDR2 FYNNEI. J gave up 2 bases and V 7 bases, and 10 bases lay outside the gene matches. This CDR3 comprises 18 residues. DNA for the CDR3: TGTGCCAGCATACTGGGACTAGCGGGAGGCCCTAACACAGATACGCAGTATTTT. Translated: CASILGLAGGPNTDTQYF.

This chain connects TRBV18 to TRBJ1-1, with D possibly matching TRBD1 (5 bases). The CDR3 sequence is 15 residues long. V lost 0 bases, J lost 0 bases, and 8 bases lay in between. Per germline, CDR1 KGHSH and CDR2 LQKENI. CDR3 residues: CASSPPGGVNTEAFF. Written as DNA, the CDR3 is TGTGCCAGCTCACCACCGGGAGGGGTGAACACTGAAGCTTTCTTT. The complete variable domain, with remaining parts taken from reference TRBV18 and TRBJ1-1, reads NAGVMQNPRHLVRRRGQEARLRCSPMKGHSHVYWYRQLPEEGLKFMVYLQKENIIDESGMPKERFSAEFPKEGPSILRIQQVVRGDSAAYFCASSPPGGVNTEAFFGQGTRLTVV.

This chain uses TRBV25-1 with TRBJ2-2; 7 bases fit TRBD1. The J segment lost 1 base and the V segment lost 4 bases, leaving 3 bases of the junction unmatched. Germline-derived CDR1 and CDR2 are MGHDK and SYGVNS. This CDR3 region has 15 residues. Here the CDR3 reads CASSANRGNTGELFF. DNA of the CDR3: TGTGCCAGCAGTGCAAACAGGGGGAACACCGGGGAGCTGTTTTTT.

This clone was recorded a few times. The rearrangement uses TRBV5-1 and TRBJ2-7, with 8 positions matching TRBD2. Per the germline V gene, CDR1 is SGHRS and CDR2 is YFSETQ. The junction had 2 bases not matched to a gene; V was cut back by 2 bases and J by 1 base. The CDR3 is made up of 14 amino acids. Written as DNA, the CDR3 is TGCGCCAGCAGCTTTAGCGGGGTGTCCTACGAGCAGTACTTC. It is translated as CASSFSGVSYEQYF.

The chain carries TRBV6-2 or TRBV6-3 and TRBJ2-5, with 8 nucleotides matching TRBD2. CDR1 is MNHEY, CDR2 SVGEGT, per germline. The junction had 10 bases not matched to a gene; V was cut back by 4 bases and J by 0 bases. This CDR3 is 17 amino acids long. As DNA, the CDR3 is TGTGCCAGCAGTTTTGGAGGCGGGGGGCCGTACCAAGAGACCCAGTACTTC. It specifies CASSFGGGGPYQETQYF.

The chain combines TRBV5-1 with TRBJ1-4; TRBD1 matches at 9 bases. V dropped 3 bases and J dropped 7; count of bases not matched to a gene: 10. The CDR3 is 16 amino acids. The germline gives CDR1 SGHRS, CDR2 YFSETQ. In nucleotides, the CDR3 is TGCGCCAGCAGCTCAGACGGGACAGGGCGGGGTGAAAAACTGTTTTTT. It encodes CASSSDGTGRGEKLFF.

This chain joins TRBV6-5 and TRBJ1-2; no clear D. V was clipped by 6 bases and J by 1 base, with 9 bases between them. CDR3 size: 13 residues. Germline V gene data show CDR1 as MNHEY and CDR2 as SVGAGI. For the CDR3, the DNA is TGTGCCAGCAGGATCGACAATAACTATGGCTACACCTTC. As protein: CASRIDNNYGYTF.

The chain combines TRBV19 with TRBJ1-1; D is unclear. Trimming left V 5 bases short and J 7 bases short, with 11 bases between. Germline assignment: CDR1 LNHDA and CDR2 SQIVND (reference sequence). This CDR3 has 12 amino acids. The CDR3 region has the DNA TGTGCCAGTAGTTTTCCGGGAGGTGAAGCTTTCTTT. Translated: CASSFPGGEAFF.

The chain uses TRBV27 and TRBJ2-5; TRBD2 matches 14 bases. CDR1 and CDR2 from the germline V gene are MNHEY and SMNVEV (reference sequence). CDR3 length equals 17 residues. Losses at the gene ends were 6 bases for V and 5 bases for J; bases not matched to a gene: 11. The CDR3 is CASRMTSGGASRETQYF. In DNA, the CDR3 is TGTGCCAGCAGGATGACTAGCGGGGGGGCCTCCCGGGAGACCCAGTACTTC.

The rearrangement uses TRBV4-1 and TRBJ2-3; D is unclear. The CDR3 extends over 16 amino acids. The germline V and J ends were trimmed by 0 bases and 2 bases, with 12 bases remaining between them. Germline lookup yields CDR1 MGHRA and CDR2 YSYEKL. CDR3 bases: TGCGCCAGCAGCCAAGATCTAGGTCGCTCCACAGATACGCAGTATTTT. It codes for CASSQDLGRSTDTQYF.

The gene calls are TRBV11-1 and TRBJ1-1; D is uncertain. V was shortened by 2 bases and J by 4 bases, with 11 bases between the two germline ends. The germline V gene has CDR1 SGHAT and CDR2 FQDESV (reference sequence). CDR3 size: 14 residues. Here the CDR3 DNA reads TGTGCCAGCAGCTTATGGAGGTCGGGCACTGAAGCTTTCTTT. This gives the protein CASSLWRSGTEAFF.

J is TRBJ1-1 and V is TRBV7-2; D possibly corresponds to TRBD1 (5 bases). Deletions cut 3 bases from V and 5 bases from J, with 13 bases between. The CDR3 extends over 14 amino acids. In germline, CDR1 is SGHTA, CDR2 FQGNSA. CDR3 protein: CASSFRGRGTEAFF. The CDR3 region has the DNA TGTGCCAGCAGCTTCCGGGGGAGAGGAACTGAAGCTTTCTTT.

Only a few counts were recorded for this clone. The chain couples TRBV7-6 to TRBJ2-7, with 8 bases aligning to TRBD2. This CDR3 spans 15 amino acids. Trimming at V came to 5 bases and at J to 0 bases, leaving 6 bases not matched to a gene. In germline, CDR1 is SGHVS, CDR2 FNYEAQ. In DNA, the CDR3 is TGTGCCAGCAGCAATAGCGGGGCATCCTCCTACGAGCAGTACTTC. This encodes CASSNSGASSYEQYF.

This clone showed up just once. The rearrangement links TRBV6-5 to TRBJ2-1, with TRBD1 matching over 8 bases. The V gene's germline CDR1 is MNHEY and CDR2 SVGAGI. The trim removed 6 bases at V and 14 bases at J, leaving 12 bases unmatched. The CDR3 spans 13 residues. CDR3 loop: CASRTGTGLKEFF. The CDR3, as DNA: TGTGCCAGCAGGACCGGGACAGGCCTTAAAGAGTTCTTC.

The rearrangement joins TRBV6-5 to TRBJ1-4; 7 nucleotides line up with TRBD1. Germline CDR1 and CDR2: MNHEY and SVGAGI. CDR3 length: 15 amino acids. Trimming took 7 bases from V and 8 from J; bases not matched to a gene: 13. CDR3 DNA: TGTGCCAGCACCACCGTCAGGGGGGATCCCGAAAAACTGTTTTTT. Its protein is CASTTVRGDPEKLFF.

The chain joins TRBV19 to TRBJ1-1; TRBD1 matches 10 bases. J gave up 4 bases and V 11 bases, and 4 bases lay outside the gene matches. Germline assignment: CDR1 LNHDA and CDR2 SQIVND (reference sequence). The CDR3 consists of 12 residues. The CDR3 coding sequence is TGTGCCGGACAGGGGGAAGGCACTGAAGCTTTCTTT. Translated, it gives CAGQGEGTEAFF.